The sequence of this TCR beta chain was determined in a study of cytomegalovirus exposure and HLA in healthy donors. Study details: The platform used for the roughly 110 validation repertoires matched that of the 600 to 800 first-cohort repertoires, a later analysis reported.

Using immunoSEQ multiplex PCR, the repertoire was profiled, and TCRdb retains in-frame clones only, with some absent. This sample has 170,000 or so clones; approximately 83% occur once, and the top ten carry 2.5% to 3.5%. Notes on the study in general: In the approximately 120 validation repertoires, a later analysis found that first-cohort TCR clusters tended to co-occur. Overall, roughly 160 TCR beta chains were annotated as cytomegalovirus-associated.

A note on this clone: Its antigen is as yet unknown. One end of the junction varies from germline; a read error may be responsible.

Germline CDR1 reads SEHNR; CDR2 reads FQNEAQ (reference sequence). The CDR3 sequence is 14 residues long. Specimen: PBMCs. The sequence was collected from a woman aged 18-29 years in good health and CMV-seropositive. V gene TRBV7-9 combines with J gene TRBJ2-7; no clear D gene. The CDR3 DNA reads as TGTGCCAGCAGCTTAGATGCGGCTTCCTACATTTGGAACTTC. Its translation: CASSLDAASYIWNF.